The 20 T cell receptor beta chains given below trace back to one sample, sequenced in a study of CD4+ T cells in melanoma. TCRdb's table, derived via immunoSEQ multiplex PCR, lists solely in-frame clones and lacks some. The table includes more than 7,000 clones, 60% to 85% detected once. What was sequenced was cells from a culture (not recorded whether cultured in vitro). These receptors were collected from a human donor with melanoma.

V and J are TRBV19 and TRBJ1-3, with unresolved D. This CDR3 is built from 14 residues. Germline assignment: CDR1 LNHDA and CDR2 SQIVND (reference sequence). V shed 5 bases and J shed 2 bases, with 10 bases lying between them. CDR3 nucleotide sequence: TGTGCCAGTAGTGGTACAATTGCTGGAAACACCATATATTTT. Protein product: CASSGTIAGNTIYF. The complete variable domain, with remaining parts taken from reference TRBV19 and TRBJ1-3, reads DGGITQSPKYLFRKEGQNVTLSCEQNLNHDAMYWYRQDPGQGLRLIYYSQIVNDFQKGDIAEGYSVSREKKESFPLTVTSAQKNPTAFYLCASSGTIAGNTIYFGEGSWLTVV.

CDR3 loop: CASSQGGGWNTEAFF. In DNA, the CDR3 is TGTGCCAGCAGCCAAGGGGGGGGATGGAACACTGAAGCTTTCTTT. The rearrangement uses TRBV5-6 and TRBJ1-1; a weak D match, TRBD1 (6 bases). The CDR3 is 15 residues long. The V gene's germline CDR1 is SGHDT and CDR2 YYEEEE. Deletions cut 4 bases from V and 1 base from J, with 14 bases between.

The rearrangement joins TRBV6-1 to TRBJ2-3, with D perhaps matching TRBD2 (6 bases). CDR3 size: 17 residues. Germline values: CDR1 MNHNS, CDR2 SASEGT. V dropped 3 bases and J dropped 0 bases, with 16 bases sitting between them. Written as DNA, the CDR3 is TGTGCCAGCAGTGATCGATTCTTGGCGGGGAGCACAGATACGCAGTATTTT. Translated, it gives CASSDRFLAGSTDTQYF.

J is TRBJ2-3 and V is TRBV7-7; D may be TRBD2 (6 bases). The V and J ends lost 8 bases and 1 base respectively, with 13 bases between them. The germline V gene has CDR1 SSHAT and CDR2 FNYEAQ (reference sequence). CDR3 size: 14 residues. The CDR3 DNA is TGTGCCAGCGCGATGCGCGGGGGCACAGATACGCAGTATTTT. As protein: CASAMRGGTDTQYF.

This chain uses TRBV6-5 with TRBJ1-1; D is possibly TRBD1 (5 bases). The ends were cut back, 2 bases at V and 1 base at J, with 11 bases in the middle. The CDR3 is made up of 15 amino acids. Germline CDR1 is MNHEY and CDR2 is SVGAGI. The CDR3 bases are TGTGCCAGCAGTTACGGGGGTGGGGGGAACACTGAAGCTTTCTTT. Its translation is CASSYGGGGNTEAFF.

The V gene is TRBV23-1, the J gene TRBJ2-7, with D possibly matching TRBD1 (6 bases). TRBV23-1 falls under the ORF class, with uncertain function. Trimming left V 3 bases short and J 3 bases short, with 30 bases between. This CDR3 is built from 20 residues. The CDR3 is CASSHSEIRDNGQWNYEQYF. The DNA of the CDR3 is TGCGCCAGCAGTCACTCTGAGATCCGGGACAATGGCCAGTGGAACTACGAGCAGTACTTC.

The chain has TRBV6-5 and TRBJ1-5; D unresolved. CDR1 MNHEY and CDR2 SVGAGI come from the germline V gene. The V end was cut by 5 bases, the J end by 3 bases, with 8 bases between. The CDR3 has 13 residues. The chain's CDR3 is CASSPRHNQPQHF. CDR3 DNA: TGTGCCAGCAGTCCCCGACACAATCAGCCCCAGCATTTT.

V gene TRBV6-6 combines with J gene TRBJ1-2, with 7 nucleotides matching TRBD1. After removal of 3 bases from V and 8 bases from J, the junction contained 6 bases not matched to a gene. Germline-derived CDR1 and CDR2 are MNHNY and SVGAGI (reference sequence). The CDR3 covers 13 residues. Written as DNA, the CDR3 is TGTGCCAGCAGTTATTCGACAGGGTCGGGCTACACCTTC. Amino acid sequence: CASSYSTGSGYTF.

V usage is TRBV6-1 and J usage is TRBJ2-7; 10 nucleotides agree with TRBD1. This CDR3 comprises 15 residues. In germline, CDR1 is MNHNS, CDR2 SASEGT. V dropped 5 bases and J dropped 8; count of bases not matched to a gene: 12. The CDR3 loop reads CASSNPGQGLVKQYF. CDR3 nucleotide sequence: TGTGCCAGCAGTAATCCGGGACAGGGGCTTGTAAAGCAGTACTTC.

The V gene is TRBV7-8, the J gene TRBJ1-6; no definite D call. CDR3 size: 15 residues. The germline gives CDR1 SGHVS, CDR2 FQNEAQ. V was clipped by 2 bases and J by 6 bases, with 11 bases between them. The CDR3 DNA reads as TGTGCCAGCAGCTTAATCGGGTCCGCTAATTCACCCCTCCACTTT. It is translated as CASSLIGSANSPLHF.

The gene calls are TRBV10-2 and TRBJ1-5, with D maybe TRBD1 (6 bases). Trimming removed 6 bases from V and 4 bases from J, with 16 bases in between. This CDR3 contains 15 residues. Germline lookup yields CDR1 WSHSY and CDR2 SAAADI. The CDR3 nucleotides read TGCGCCAGCAGAGCGGCAGGGGACGGAAATCAGCCCCAGCATTTT. Its protein is CASRAAGDGNQPQHF.

The chain joins TRBV14 to TRBJ2-7; D unresolved. The V end lost 0 bases, the J end lost 2 bases, and 8 bases lay between the germline ends. The germline gives CDR1 SGHDN, CDR2 FVKESK. CDR3 size: 14 residues. CDR3 loop: CASSQDSVPYEQYF. In nucleotides, the CDR3 is TGTGCCAGCAGCCAAGACTCCGTTCCCTACGAGCAGTACTTC.

The chain links TRBV5-1 to TRBJ2-2, with 9 nucleotides matching TRBD1. This CDR3 contains 19 residues. J was trimmed by 7 bases and V by 4 bases; bases with no gene match: 20. Germline V gene sequence: CDR1 SGHRS, CDR2 YFSETQ. The CDR3 DNA is TGCGCCAGCAGCCTTCGGCCCATTACCGGGACAGGGATTGACGGGGAGCTGTTTTTT. It encodes CASSLRPITGTGIDGELFF. The whole variable domain, filled in from reference TRBV5-1 and TRBJ2-2, reads KAGVTQTPRYLIKTRGQQVTLSCSPISGHRSVSWYQQTPGQGLQFLFEYFSETQRNKGNFPGRFSGRQFSNSRSEMNVSTLELGDSALYLCASSLRPITGTGIDGELFFGEGSRLTVL.

The chain couples TRBV15 to TRBJ2-7; no clear D. Germline loops: CDR1 LNHNV, CDR2 YYDKDF (reference sequence). The CDR3 is 14 residues long. With 1 base removed from V and 6 bases from J, the gap between germline ends came to 13 bases. The CDR3 DNA is TGTGCCACCAGCAGAGGGACCACAAAGAGCGAGCAGTACTTC. It yields the protein CATSRGTTKSEQYF.

The gene calls are TRBV14 and TRBJ2-3, with TRBD2 matching over 13 bases. This CDR3 contains 19 residues. The trim removed 4 bases at V and 2 bases at J, leaving 12 bases unmatched. Germline-derived CDR1 and CDR2 are SGHDN and FVKESK. The CDR3 loop reads CASSPGLAGAQTYTDTQYF. The CDR3 coding sequence is TGTGCCAGCAGCCCCGGACTAGCGGGGGCCCAGACTTACACAGATACGCAGTATTTT.

This rearrangement joins TRBV11-2 to TRBJ1-6, with D perhaps matching TRBD1 (5 bases). The CDR3 has 15 amino acids. Looked up from germline, CDR1 is SGHAT and CDR2 is FQNNGV. The ends were cut back, 3 bases at V and 4 bases at J, with 10 bases in the middle. The CDR3 loop reads CASSFSRGYNSPLHF. Here the CDR3 DNA reads TGTGCCAGCAGCTTCTCAAGGGGTTATAATTCACCCCTCCACTTT.

By proportion, this clone is medium-sized. This sequence joins TRBV11-2 and TRBJ1-1, with D uncertain. The germline CDR1 and CDR2 sequences are SGHAT and FQNNGV. The CDR3 length is 16 residues. The V end lost 3 bases, the J end lost 4 bases, and 18 bases lay between the germline ends. The CDR3 DNA sequence: TGTGCCAGCAGCTTTCGGTCGGGAAGAGGTGGCACTGAAGCTTTCTTT. As protein: CASSFRSGRGGTEAFF.

J is TRBJ2-5 and V is TRBV2; the D is unclear. The CDR3 runs to 11 residues. The V gene's germline CDR1 is SNHLY and CDR2 FYNNEI. The V end lost 1 base, the J end lost 3 bases, and 0 bases lay between the germline ends. The CDR3 protein is CASSEEETQYF. The CDR3 DNA sequence: TGTGCCAGCAGTGAAGAAGAGACCCAGTACTTC. The complete variable domain, with remaining parts taken from reference TRBV2 and TRBJ2-5, reads EPEVTQTPSHQVTQMGQEVILRCVPISNHLYFYWYRQILGQKVEFLVSFYNNEISEKSEIFDDQFSVERPDGSNFTLKIRSTKLEDSAMYFCASSEEETQYFGPGTRLLVL.

The V gene is TRBV21-1, the J gene TRBJ1-1. TRBV21-1 is a listed pseudogene. The CDR3 runs to 12 residues. The CDR3 sequence is CASSRKGTEAFF. CDR3 in DNA: TGTGCCAGCAGCAGGAAGGGTACTGAAGCTTTCTTT.

The chain joins TRBV11-2 to TRBJ2-1; TRBD2 might be the D (7 bases). CDR3 size: 16 residues. V was clipped by 5 bases and J by 8 bases, with 22 bases between them. The germline CDR1 and CDR2 sequences are SGHAT and FQNNGV. The CDR3 DNA reads as TGTGCCAGCAGCCCCTACCTCGACGGGGGGCCGTATGAGCAGTTCTTC. Translating gives CASSPYLDGGPYEQFF.